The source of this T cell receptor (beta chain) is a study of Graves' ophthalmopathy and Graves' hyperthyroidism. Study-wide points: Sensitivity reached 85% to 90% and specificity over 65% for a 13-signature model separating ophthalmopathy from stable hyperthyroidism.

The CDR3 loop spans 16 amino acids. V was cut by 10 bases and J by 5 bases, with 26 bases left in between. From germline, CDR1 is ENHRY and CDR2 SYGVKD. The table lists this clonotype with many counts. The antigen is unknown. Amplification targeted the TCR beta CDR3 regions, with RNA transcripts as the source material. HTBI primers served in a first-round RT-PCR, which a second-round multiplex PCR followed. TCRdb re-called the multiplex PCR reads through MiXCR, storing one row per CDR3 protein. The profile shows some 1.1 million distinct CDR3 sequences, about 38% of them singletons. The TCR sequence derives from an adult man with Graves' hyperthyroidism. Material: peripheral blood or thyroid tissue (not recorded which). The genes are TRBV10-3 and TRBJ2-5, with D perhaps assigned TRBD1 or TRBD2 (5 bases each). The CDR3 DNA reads TGTGCCAGCAGCCGTACCCGGGACCCGCCGAGGGAGACCCAGTACTTC. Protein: CASSRTRDPPRETQYF.